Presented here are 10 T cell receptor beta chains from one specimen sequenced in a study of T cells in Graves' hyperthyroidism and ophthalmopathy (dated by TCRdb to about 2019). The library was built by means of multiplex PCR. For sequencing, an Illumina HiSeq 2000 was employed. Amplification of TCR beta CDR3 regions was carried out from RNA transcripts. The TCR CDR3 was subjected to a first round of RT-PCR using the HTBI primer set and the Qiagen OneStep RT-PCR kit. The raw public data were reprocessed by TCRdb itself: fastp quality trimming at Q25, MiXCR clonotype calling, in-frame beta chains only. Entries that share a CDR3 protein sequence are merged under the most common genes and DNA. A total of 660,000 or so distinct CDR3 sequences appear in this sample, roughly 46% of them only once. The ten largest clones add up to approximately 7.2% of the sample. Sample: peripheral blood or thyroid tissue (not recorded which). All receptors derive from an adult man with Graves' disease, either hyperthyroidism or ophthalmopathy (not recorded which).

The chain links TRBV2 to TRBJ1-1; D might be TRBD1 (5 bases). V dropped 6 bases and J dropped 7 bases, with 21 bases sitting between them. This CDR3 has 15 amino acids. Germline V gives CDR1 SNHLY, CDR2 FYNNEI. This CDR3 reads CASSQNTPGRDEAFF. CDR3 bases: TGTGCCAGCAGCCAGAACACTCCAGGGCGTGATGAAGCTTTCTTT.

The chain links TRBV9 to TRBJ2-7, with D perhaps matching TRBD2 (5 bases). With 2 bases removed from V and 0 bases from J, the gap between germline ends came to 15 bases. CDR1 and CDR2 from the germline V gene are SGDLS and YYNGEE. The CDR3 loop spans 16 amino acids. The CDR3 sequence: CASSVETGDSSYEQYF. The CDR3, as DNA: TGTGCCAGCAGCGTTGAAACCGGGGATAGCTCCTACGAGCAGTACTTC. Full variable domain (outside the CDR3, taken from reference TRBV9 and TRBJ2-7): DSGVTQTPKHLITATGQRVTLRCSPRSGDLSVYWYQQSLDQGLQFLIQYYNGEERAKGNILERFSAQQFPDLHSELNLSSLELGDSALYFCASSVETGDSSYEQYFGPGTRLTVT.

CDR3 sequence: CASTYRLNTEAFF. The DNA for the CDR3 is TGTGCCAGCACCTACAGATTAAACACTGAAGCTTTCTTT. V is TRBV12-3 or TRBV12-4 and J is TRBJ1-1; D remains ambiguous. CDR3 length: 13 amino acids. The germline V and J ends were trimmed by 7 bases and 2 bases, with 11 bases remaining between them.

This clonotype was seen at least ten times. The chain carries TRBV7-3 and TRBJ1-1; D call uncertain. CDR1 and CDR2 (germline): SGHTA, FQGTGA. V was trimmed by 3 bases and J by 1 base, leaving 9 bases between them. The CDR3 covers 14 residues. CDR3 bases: TGTGCCAGCAGCTTCGAGGTTGGGAACACTGAAGCTTTCTTT. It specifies CASSFEVGNTEAFF.

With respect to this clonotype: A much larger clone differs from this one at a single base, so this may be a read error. The CDR3 reads CAISGTGHYEQYF. CDR3 nucleotide sequence: TGTGCCATCAGTGGGACAGGTCACTACGAGCAGTACTTC. This chain connects TRBV10-3 to TRBJ2-7; TRBD1 aligns across 7 bases. Germline CDR1 reads ENHRY; CDR2 reads SYGVKD. The CDR3 runs 13 residues. V shed 4 bases, J shed 3 bases, and the junction held 3 bases outside the gene matches.

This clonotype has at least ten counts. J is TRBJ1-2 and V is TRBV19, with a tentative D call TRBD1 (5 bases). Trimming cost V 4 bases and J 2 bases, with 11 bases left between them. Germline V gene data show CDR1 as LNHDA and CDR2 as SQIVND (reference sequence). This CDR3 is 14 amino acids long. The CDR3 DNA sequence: TGTGCCAGTAGTACGGGACCGATGAACTATGGCTACACCTTC. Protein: CASSTGPMNYGYTF. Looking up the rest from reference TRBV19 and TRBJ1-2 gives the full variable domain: DGGITQSPKYLFRKEGQNVTLSCEQNLNHDAMYWYRQDPGQGLRLIYYSQIVNDFQKGDIAEGYSVSREKKESFPLTVTSAQKNPTAFYLCASSTGPMNYGYTFGSGTRLTVV.

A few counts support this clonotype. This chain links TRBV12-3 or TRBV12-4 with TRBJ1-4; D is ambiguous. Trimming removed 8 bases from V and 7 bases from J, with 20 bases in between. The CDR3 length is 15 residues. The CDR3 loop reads CASQSVGKVSEKLFF. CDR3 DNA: TGTGCCAGCCAAAGCGTCGGCAAGGTGTCTGAAAAACTGTTTTTT.

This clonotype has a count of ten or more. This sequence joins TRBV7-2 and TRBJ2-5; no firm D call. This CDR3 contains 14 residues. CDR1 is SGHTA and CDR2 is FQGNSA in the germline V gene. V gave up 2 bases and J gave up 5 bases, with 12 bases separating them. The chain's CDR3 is CASSLPGLGETQYF. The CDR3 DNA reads TGTGCCAGCAGCTTACCCGGGCTCGGTGAGACCCAGTACTTC. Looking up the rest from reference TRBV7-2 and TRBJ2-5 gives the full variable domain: GAGVSQSPSNKVTEKGKDVELRCDPISGHTALYWYRQSLGQGLEFLIYFQGNSAPDKSGLPSDRFSAERTGGSVSTLTIQRTQQEDSAVYLCASSLPGLGETQYFGPGTRLLVL.

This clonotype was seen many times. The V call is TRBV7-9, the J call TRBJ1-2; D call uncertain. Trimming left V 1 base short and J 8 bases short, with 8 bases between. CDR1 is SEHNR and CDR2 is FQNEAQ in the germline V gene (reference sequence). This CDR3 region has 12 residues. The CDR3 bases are TGTGCCAGCAGCTTAGATCTACGGGGCTACACCTTC. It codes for CASSLDLRGYTF.

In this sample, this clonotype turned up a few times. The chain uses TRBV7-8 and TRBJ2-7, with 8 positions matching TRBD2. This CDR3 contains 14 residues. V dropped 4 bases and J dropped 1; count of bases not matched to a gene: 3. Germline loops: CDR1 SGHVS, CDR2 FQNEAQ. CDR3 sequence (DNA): TGTGCCAGCAGCTCGACTAGCGATTCCTACGAGCAGTACTTC. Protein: CASSSTSDSYEQYF.